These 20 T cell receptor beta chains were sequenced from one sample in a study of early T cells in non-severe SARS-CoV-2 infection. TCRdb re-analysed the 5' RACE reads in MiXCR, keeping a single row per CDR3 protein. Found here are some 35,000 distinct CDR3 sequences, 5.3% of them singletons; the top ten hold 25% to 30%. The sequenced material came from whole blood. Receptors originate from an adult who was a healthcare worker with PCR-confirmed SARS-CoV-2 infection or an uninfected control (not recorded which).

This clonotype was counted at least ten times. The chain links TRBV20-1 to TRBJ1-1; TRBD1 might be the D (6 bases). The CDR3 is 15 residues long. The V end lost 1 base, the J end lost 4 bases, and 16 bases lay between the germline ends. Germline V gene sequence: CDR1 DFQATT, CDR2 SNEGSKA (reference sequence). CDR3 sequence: CSARVGGQTPTEAFF. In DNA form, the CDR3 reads TGCAGTGCTAGAGTGGGTGGACAGACCCCCACTGAAGCTTTCTTT.

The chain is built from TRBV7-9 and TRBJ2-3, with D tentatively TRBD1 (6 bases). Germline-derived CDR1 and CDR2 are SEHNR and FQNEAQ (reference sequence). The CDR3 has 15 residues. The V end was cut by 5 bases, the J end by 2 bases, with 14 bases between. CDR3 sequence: CASSKQGKFTDTQYF. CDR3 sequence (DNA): TGTGCCAGCAGCAAGCAGGGGAAGTTCACAGATACGCAGTATTTT.

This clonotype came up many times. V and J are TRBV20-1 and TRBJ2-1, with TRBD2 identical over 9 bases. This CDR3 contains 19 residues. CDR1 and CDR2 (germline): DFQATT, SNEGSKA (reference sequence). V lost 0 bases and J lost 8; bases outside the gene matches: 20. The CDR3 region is CSARDWRASGTPGGYEQFF. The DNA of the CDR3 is TGCAGTGCTAGAGATTGGAGGGCTAGCGGGACCCCAGGGGGGTATGAGCAGTTCTTC.

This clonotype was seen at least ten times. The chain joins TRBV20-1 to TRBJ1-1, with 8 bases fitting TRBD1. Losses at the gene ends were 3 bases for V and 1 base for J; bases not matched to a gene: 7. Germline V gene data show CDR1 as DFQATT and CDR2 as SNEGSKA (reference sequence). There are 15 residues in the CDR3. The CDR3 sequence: CSASSGGAWNTEAFF. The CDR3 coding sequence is TGCAGTGCTAGTTCAGGGGGCGCCTGGAACACTGAAGCTTTCTTT.

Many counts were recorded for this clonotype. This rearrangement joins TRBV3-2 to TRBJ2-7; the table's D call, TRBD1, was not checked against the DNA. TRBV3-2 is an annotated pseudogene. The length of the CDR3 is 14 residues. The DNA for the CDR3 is TGTGCCAGCAGCCAAGCGCACAGGGGGGACGAGCAGTACTTC. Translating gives CASSQAHRGDEQYF.

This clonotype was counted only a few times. This CDR3 is CSTSRTAQETQYF. CDR3 nucleotides: TGCAGCACCTCAAGGACGGCCCAAGAGACCCAGTACTTC. This chain connects TRBV29-1 to TRBJ2-5, with D hard to call. The CDR3 runs to 13 residues. The V end was cut by 8 bases, the J end by 1 base, with 14 bases between. Germline CDR1 is SQVTM and CDR2 is ANQGSEA.

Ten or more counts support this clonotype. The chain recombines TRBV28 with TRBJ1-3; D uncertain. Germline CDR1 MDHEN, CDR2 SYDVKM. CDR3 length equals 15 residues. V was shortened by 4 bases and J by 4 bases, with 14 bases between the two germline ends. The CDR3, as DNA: TGTGCCAGCAGTTCCACGACCTCCAGGGGAAACACCATATATTTT. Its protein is CASSSTTSRGNTIYF.

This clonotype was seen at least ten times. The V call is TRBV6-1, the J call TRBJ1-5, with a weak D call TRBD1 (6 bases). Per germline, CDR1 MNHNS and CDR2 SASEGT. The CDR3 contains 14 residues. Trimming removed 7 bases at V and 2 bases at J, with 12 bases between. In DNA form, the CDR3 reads TGTGCCAGCACGGGGGGCTCGGGCAATCAGCCCCAGCATTTT. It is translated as CASTGGSGNQPQHF.

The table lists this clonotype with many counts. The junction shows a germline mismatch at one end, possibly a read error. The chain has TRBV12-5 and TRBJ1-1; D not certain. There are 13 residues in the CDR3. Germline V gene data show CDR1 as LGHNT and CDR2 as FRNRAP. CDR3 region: CASVLSGNTEAFF. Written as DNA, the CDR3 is TGTGCTAGTGTTTTGTCAGGGAACACTGAAGCTTTCTTT.

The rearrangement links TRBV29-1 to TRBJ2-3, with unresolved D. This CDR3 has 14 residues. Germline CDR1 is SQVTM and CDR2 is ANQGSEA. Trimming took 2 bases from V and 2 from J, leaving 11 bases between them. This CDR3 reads CSVEISLLTDTQYF. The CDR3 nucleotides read TGCAGCGTTGAAATCTCTCTCCTCACAGATACGCAGTATTTT.

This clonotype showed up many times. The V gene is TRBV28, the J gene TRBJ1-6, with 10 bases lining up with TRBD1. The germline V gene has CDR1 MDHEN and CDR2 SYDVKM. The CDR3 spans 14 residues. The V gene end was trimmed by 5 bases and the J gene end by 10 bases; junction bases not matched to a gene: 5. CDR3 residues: CASSETGGHSPLHF. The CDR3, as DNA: TGTGCCAGCAGTGAGACAGGGGGCCACTCACCCCTCCACTTT.

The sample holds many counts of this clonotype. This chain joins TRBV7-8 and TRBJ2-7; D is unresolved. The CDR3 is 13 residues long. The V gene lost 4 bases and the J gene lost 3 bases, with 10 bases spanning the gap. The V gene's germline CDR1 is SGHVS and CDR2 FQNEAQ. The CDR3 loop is CASSSNRLYEQYF. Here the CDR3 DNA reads TGTGCCAGCAGCTCAAATCGACTCTACGAGCAGTACTTC.

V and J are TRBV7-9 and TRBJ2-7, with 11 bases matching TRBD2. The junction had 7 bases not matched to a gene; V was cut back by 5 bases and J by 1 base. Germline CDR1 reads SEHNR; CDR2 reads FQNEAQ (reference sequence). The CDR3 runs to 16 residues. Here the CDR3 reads CASSPPPSGRSYEQYF. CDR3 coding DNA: TGTGCCAGCAGCCCGCCTCCTAGCGGGAGGTCCTACGAGCAGTACTTC.

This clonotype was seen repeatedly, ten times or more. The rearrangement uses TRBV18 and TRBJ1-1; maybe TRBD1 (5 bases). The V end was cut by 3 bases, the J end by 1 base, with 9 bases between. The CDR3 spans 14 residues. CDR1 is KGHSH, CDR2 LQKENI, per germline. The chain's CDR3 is CASSPRGKNTEAFF. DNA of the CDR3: TGTGCCAGCTCACCGAGGGGCAAGAACACTGAAGCTTTCTTT.

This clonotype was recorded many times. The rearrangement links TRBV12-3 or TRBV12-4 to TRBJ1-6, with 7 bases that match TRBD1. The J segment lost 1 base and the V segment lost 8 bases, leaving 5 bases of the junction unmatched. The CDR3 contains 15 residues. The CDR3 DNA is TGTGCCAGCTCCTACAGGGGATCCTATAATTCACCCCTCCACTTT. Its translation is CASSYRGSYNSPLHF.

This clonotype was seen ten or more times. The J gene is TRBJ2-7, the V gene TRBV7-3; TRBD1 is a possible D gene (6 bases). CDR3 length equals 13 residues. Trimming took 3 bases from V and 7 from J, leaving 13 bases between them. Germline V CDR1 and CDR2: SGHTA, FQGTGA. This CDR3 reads CASSFSRGGEQYF. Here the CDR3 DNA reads TGTGCCAGCAGCTTTTCCAGGGGCGGTGAGCAGTACTTC.

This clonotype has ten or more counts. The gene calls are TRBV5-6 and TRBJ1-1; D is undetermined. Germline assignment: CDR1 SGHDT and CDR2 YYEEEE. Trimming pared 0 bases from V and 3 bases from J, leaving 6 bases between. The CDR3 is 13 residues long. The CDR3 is CASSLGADTEAFF. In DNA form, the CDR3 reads TGTGCCAGCAGCTTGGGAGCTGACACTGAAGCTTTCTTT. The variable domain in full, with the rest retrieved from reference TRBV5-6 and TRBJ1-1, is DAGVTQSPTHLIKTRGQQVTLRCSPKSGHDTVSWYQQALGQGPQFIFQYYEEEERQRGNFPDRFSGHQFPNYSSELNVNALLLGDSALYLCASSLGADTEAFFGQGTRLTVV.

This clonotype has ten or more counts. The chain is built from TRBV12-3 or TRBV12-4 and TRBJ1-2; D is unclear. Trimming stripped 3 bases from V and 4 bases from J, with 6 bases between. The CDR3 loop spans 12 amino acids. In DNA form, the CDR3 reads TGTGCCAGCAGTTTGGGCCGCTATGGCTACACCTTC. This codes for CASSLGRYGYTF.

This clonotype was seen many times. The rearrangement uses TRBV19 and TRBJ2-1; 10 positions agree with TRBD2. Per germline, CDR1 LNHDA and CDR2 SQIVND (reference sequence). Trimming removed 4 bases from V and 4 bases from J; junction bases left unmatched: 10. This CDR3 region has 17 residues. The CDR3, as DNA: TGTGCCAGTAGTACCCTCCCAGGACTAGCGGAATACAATGAGCAGTTCTTC. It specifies CASSTLPGLAEYNEQFF. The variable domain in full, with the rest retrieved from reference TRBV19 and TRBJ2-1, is DGGITQSPKYLFRKEGQNVTLSCEQNLNHDAMYWYRQDPGQGLRLIYYSQIVNDFQKGDIAEGYSVSREKKESFPLTVTSAQKNPTAFYLCASSTLPGLAEYNEQFFGPGTRLTVL.

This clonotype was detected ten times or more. The CDR3 DNA reads TGTGCCAGCTCACCCGGGACTGGAAGCACAGATACGCAGTATTTT. It is translated as CASSPGTGSTDTQYF. J is TRBJ2-3 and V is TRBV18, with D tentatively TRBD2 (6 bases). CDR1 and CDR2 (germline): KGHSH, LQKENI. The CDR3 contains 15 residues. V was trimmed by 3 bases and J by 0 bases, leaving 10 bases between them.